The T cell receptor beta chain under discussion was sequenced for a study of T cells after yellow fever vaccination. CDR3 length: 15 residues. Germline trimming cut 0 bases from V and 6 bases from J; bases unmatched to any gene: 3. The germline CDR1 and CDR2 sequences are DFQATT and SNEGSKA (reference sequence). It was through 5'RACE template switching that TCR cDNA was made, with a universal primer site and UMIs added. TCRdb redid the calling of the 5' RACE reads with MiXCR, one entry per CDR3 protein. The sample has over 200,000 distinct CDR3 sequences, roughly 6.2% seen once. This specimen consisted of CD4+ T cells sorted from PBMCs, obtained on the day of the yellow fever booster vaccination. V usage is TRBV20-1 and J usage is TRBJ2-1, with TRBD2 matching over 12 bases. The clonotype was recovered from a man between 25 and 39 years old who received the YFV17D yellow fever vaccine. The CDR3 DNA reads as TGCAGTGCTAGAGAGAGGACTAGCGGGACCAATGAGCAGTTCTTC. This sequence encodes CSARERTSGTNEQFF.